This TCR beta chain was identified during a study of T cell changes during pregnancy in multiple sclerosis (dated by TCRdb to the late 2010s). Study-level background: Changes in the T cell repertoire over the course of pregnancy were examined in this study in women with multiple sclerosis.

This clone is a singleton in its sample. What this receptor recognizes is not known. No much larger clone exists at a distance of one base, and base qualities are not known. Libraries were built with the immunoSEQ multiplex PCR assay. The table was pulled from immuneACCESS by TCRdb, which kept in-frame rearrangements only. Such tables lose some clones; where checked, under half of the loss comes from unresolved V genes, and the rest has no known cause. This sample has around 100,000 clones in its table, and approximately 91% of those were observed once. 3.5% of the sample is held by the ten biggest clonotypes. Reading from cysteine to phenylalanine, the CDR3 counts 16 amino acids. Of all the DNA, just the CDR3 is kept, 48 bases in frame from base 1. Trimming accounts for 4 bases at V and 9 bases at J, while the number of junction bases matched to no gene is 10. The germline V gene sets CDR1 to MGHRA and CDR2 to YSYEKL.

The chain joins TRBV4-1 to TRBJ2-1, and TRBD2 aligns with 12 junction nucleotides. The sequence came from a female donor with multiple sclerosis, enrolled in a pregnancy study. The sequencing used peripheral blood, collected after pregnancy. The DNA sequence reads TGCGCCAGCAGCCCGACCTCTAGCGGGGGGGGAGTTGAGCAGTTCTTC. Its protein reads: CASSPTSSGGGVEQFF.